What follows are 20 T cell receptor beta chains derived from one specimen sequenced in a study of PD-L1 blockade in urothelial cancer. Time point denoted: peripheral blood 6 weeks after treatment start. Sequenced by immunoSEQ multiplex PCR; TCRdb stores in-frame clones only, minus some. The sample lists about 120,000 clones; roughly 89% were seen once. This specimen consisted of PBMCs, obtained around atezolizumab (anti-PD-L1) treatment. The source of these receptors is a man between 60 and 70 years old with urothelial cancer.

V and J are TRBV7-8 and TRBJ1-4, with D uncertain. The CDR3 is 11 residues long. Germline lookup yields CDR1 SGHVS and CDR2 FQNEAQ. V dropped 6 bases and J dropped 5 bases, with 4 bases sitting between them. The CDR3 coding sequence is TGTGCCAGCAGACTAAATGAAAAACTGTTTTTT. It encodes CASRLNEKLFF.

The chain recombines TRBV19 with TRBJ1-5; D is possibly TRBD1 (5 bases). Germline CDR1 reads LNHDA; CDR2 reads SQIVND (reference sequence). The CDR3 is made up of 15 amino acids. The V end lost 5 bases, the J end lost 0 bases, and 11 bases lay between the germline ends. For the CDR3, the DNA is TGTGCCAGTAGTGGGGGGGGATATAGCAATCAGCCCCAGCATTTT. Encoded protein: CASSGGGYSNQPQHF.

CDR3 in DNA: TGCGCCAGCAGCTTCGGACAGGCCAACGAGCAGTACTTC. This translates into CASSFGQANEQYF. The chain recombines TRBV5-1 with TRBJ2-7, with TRBD1 identical over 7 bases. There are 13 residues in the CDR3. CDR1 is SGHRS and CDR2 is YFSETQ in the germline V gene. Germline trimming cut 2 bases from V and 5 bases from J; bases unmatched to any gene: 4.

This rearrangement joins TRBV5-1 to TRBJ1-3; D is undetermined. This CDR3 spans 16 amino acids. The V end was cut by 0 bases, the J end by 7 bases, with 17 bases between. CDR1 is SGHRS, CDR2 YFSETQ, per germline. CDR3 in DNA: TGCGCCAGCAGCTTGGTCGGCCCGGGCGGGCCGAACACCATATATTTT. Amino acid sequence: CASSLVGPGGPNTIYF.

This clone was recorded a few times. This chain joins TRBV7-9 and TRBJ2-5; 10 bases line up with TRBD2. The CDR3 totals 17 residues. Looked up from germline, CDR1 is SEHNR and CDR2 is FQNEAQ (reference sequence). Trimming cost V 2 bases and J 4 bases; bases outside gene matches: 10. The chain's CDR3 is CASSLRLSGGATETQYF. Written as DNA, the CDR3 is TGTGCCAGCAGCTTACGGCTGAGCGGGGGGGCGACAGAGACCCAGTACTTC.

This clone showed up just a few times. J is TRBJ1-1 and V is TRBV5-6, with D possibly TRBD1 on 6 matching bases. Per germline, CDR1 SGHDT and CDR2 YYEEEE. The CDR3 is 15 residues long. V was clipped by 4 bases and J by 4 bases, with 17 bases between them. The CDR3 DNA follows: TGTGCCAGCAGCCCCGGCGGGGGGCGGGCCACTGAAGCTTTCTTT. This translates into CASSPGGGRATEAFF.

The chain links TRBV7-9 to TRBJ2-7; D perhaps matches TRBD1 (6 bases). CDR3 size: 13 residues. The germline V and J ends were trimmed by 5 bases and 5 bases, with 13 bases remaining between them. Per the germline V gene, CDR1 is SEHNR and CDR2 is FQNEAQ (reference sequence). The chain's CDR3 is CASSQNRADEQYF. Written as DNA, the CDR3 is TGTGCCAGCAGCCAGAACAGGGCCGACGAGCAGTACTTC.

The CDR3 coding sequence is TGTGCCAGTAGCTTCCCCAGCGGGAGCGGCGGCACAGATACGCAGTATTTT. The encoded protein is CASSFPSGSGGTDTQYF. This rearrangement joins TRBV19 to TRBJ2-3; 8 bases align to TRBD2. Germline V CDR1 and CDR2: LNHDA, SQIVND (reference sequence). The CDR3 length is 17 residues. The ends lost 6 bases at V and 1 base at J; junction bases unmatched: 12.

The gene calls are TRBV27 and TRBJ2-2, with TRBD1 matching 9 bases. The junction had 12 bases not matched to a gene; V was cut back by 7 bases and J by 3 bases. CDR1 and CDR2 from the germline V gene are MNHEY and SMNVEV (reference sequence). The CDR3 extends over 17 amino acids. CDR3 protein: CASKPAQGTGYTGELFF. CDR3 bases: TGTGCCAGCAAGCCCGCCCAGGGGACAGGGTACACCGGGGAGCTGTTTTTT.

This clone appeared a few times. The sample holds other DNA sequences that translate to the same CDR3. The rearrangement uses TRBV9 and TRBJ2-7; perhaps TRBD2 as D (6 bases). Germline-derived CDR1 and CDR2 are SGDLS and YYNGEE. Trimming took off 2 bases at V and 4 bases at J, with 13 bases between the two ends. The CDR3 runs 14 residues. CDR3 sequence: CASSVAGGNYEQYF. The CDR3 nucleotides read TGTGCCAGCAGCGTGGCTGGGGGGAATTACGAGCAGTACTTC.

The gene calls are TRBV11-2 and TRBJ2-5; D is unclear. Trimming stripped 4 bases from V and 1 base from J, with 7 bases between. The CDR3 is 13 residues long. Germline-derived CDR1 and CDR2 are SGHAT and FQNNGV. CDR3 coding DNA: TGTGCCAGCAGCTCCAGATTCCAAGAGACCCAGTACTTC. It encodes CASSSRFQETQYF.

The chain joins TRBV5-8 to TRBJ1-5, with no clear D. Looked up from germline, CDR1 is SGHTS and CDR2 is YDEGEE. Trimming left V 3 bases short and J 8 bases short, with 12 bases between. This CDR3 contains 13 residues. In DNA form, the CDR3 reads TGTGCCAGCAGCTCGGACCTCGGGGAGCCCCAGCATTTT. Protein sequence: CASSSDLGEPQHF.

V is TRBV7-9 and J is TRBJ1-5; the match to TRBD1 covers 7 bases. CDR3 length equals 15 residues. Germline V gene sequence: CDR1 SEHNR, CDR2 FQNEAQ (reference sequence). The trim removed 1 base at V and 2 bases at J, leaving 2 bases unmatched. CDR3 DNA sequence: TGTGCCAGCAGCTTAGTTGGGACAGGCAATCAGCCCCAGCATTTT. It encodes CASSLVGTGNQPQHF.

CDR3 amino acids: CASSPHQSGAGNTGELFF. CDR3 DNA: TGTGCCAGCAGCCCCCACCAGTCAGGGGCCGGGAACACCGGGGAGCTGTTTTTT. J is TRBJ2-2 and V is TRBV7-3, with D perhaps TRBD1 (6 bases). This CDR3 contains 18 residues. V lost 5 bases, J lost 1 base, and 20 bases lay in between. The V gene's germline CDR1 is SGHTA and CDR2 FQGTGA.

This clone was seen once. The chain is built from TRBV29-1 and TRBJ2-7; D ambiguous. V was pared by 4 bases and J by 7 bases, with 11 bases between. CDR1 is SQVTM, CDR2 ANQGSEA, per germline. The CDR3 length is 11 residues. The CDR3 here is CSVGVVGEQYF. The CDR3 nucleotides are TGCAGCGTTGGGGTGGTCGGGGAGCAGTACTTC.

The CDR3: CASSEPPVGTRTYEQYF. In nucleotides, the CDR3 is TGTGCCAGCAGTGAACCCCCCGTAGGGACACGTACCTACGAGCAGTACTTC. The rearrangement joins TRBV25-1 to TRBJ2-7; possibly TRBD1 for D (6 bases). The CDR3 is made up of 17 amino acids. Trimming stripped 2 bases from V and 2 bases from J, with 19 bases between. Germline V gene lookup returns CDR1 MGHDK and CDR2 SYGVNS.

The CDR3 sequence is CASSLNPDNNEQFF. The CDR3 DNA sequence: TGTGCCAGCAGCTTAAATCCCGACAACAATGAGCAGTTCTTC. The chain couples TRBV7-9 to TRBJ2-1, with no clear D. Trimming shortened V by 2 bases and J by 5 bases, and 10 bases separated the two germline ends. The CDR3 spans 14 residues. CDR1 and CDR2 (germline): SEHNR, FQNEAQ (reference sequence).

V is TRBV9 and J is TRBJ2-1; TRBD1 might be the D (7 bases). Between the trimmed V and J ends, which lost 2 bases and 6 bases, there was a span of 33 bases. The CDR3 runs 21 residues. Germline-derived CDR1 and CDR2 are SGDLS and YYNGEE. CDR3 bases: TGTGCCAGCAGCGTGATGCAGGGGGACGTAGCGTACGGGAGCGCGGTCAATGAGCAGTTCTTC. This gives the protein CASSVMQGDVAYGSAVNEQFF. Full variable domain (outside the CDR3, taken from reference TRBV9 and TRBJ2-1): DSGVTQTPKHLITATGQRVTLRCSPRSGDLSVYWYQQSLDQGLQFLIQYYNGEERAKGNILERFSAQQFPDLHSELNLSSLELGDSALYFCASSVMQGDVAYGSAVNEQFFGPGTRLTVL.

The chain is built from TRBV28 and TRBJ2-1, with D possibly TRBD2 on 6 matching bases. V was shortened by 3 bases and J by 0 bases, with 12 bases between the two germline ends. The CDR3 consists of 16 residues. Germline lookup yields CDR1 MDHEN and CDR2 SYDVKM. The CDR3 loop reads CASSLASANSYNEQFF. CDR3 DNA sequence: TGTGCCAGCAGTTTGGCTAGCGCCAACTCCTACAATGAGCAGTTCTTC.

This chain joins TRBV6-1 and TRBJ1-2; D unclear. V dropped 7 bases and J dropped 8 bases, with 14 bases sitting between them. CDR1 and CDR2 (germline): MNHNS, SASEGT. The CDR3 sequence is 12 residues long. CDR3 loop: CASMQASYGYTF. Written as DNA, the CDR3 is TGTGCCAGCATGCAGGCATCTTACGGCTACACCTTC.